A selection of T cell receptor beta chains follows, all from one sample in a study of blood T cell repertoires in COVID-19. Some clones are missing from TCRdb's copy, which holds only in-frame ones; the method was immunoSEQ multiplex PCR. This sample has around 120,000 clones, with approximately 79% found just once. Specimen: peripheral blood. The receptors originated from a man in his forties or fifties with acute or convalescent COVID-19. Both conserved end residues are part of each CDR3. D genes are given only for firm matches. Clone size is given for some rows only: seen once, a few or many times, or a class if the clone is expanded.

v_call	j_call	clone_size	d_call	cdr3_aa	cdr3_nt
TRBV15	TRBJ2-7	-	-	CATSRFPEVYEQYF	TGTGCCACCAGCAGATTCCCGGAGGTTTACGAGCAGTACTTC
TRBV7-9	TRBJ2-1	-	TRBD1	CASRTYSGTGIHEQFF	TGTGCCAGCAGGACGTATTCCGGGACAGGGATCCATGAGCAGTTCTTC
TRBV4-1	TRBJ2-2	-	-	CASSQETDIWAGELFF	TGCGCCAGCAGCCAAGAGACGGACATATGGGCCGGGGAGCTGTTTTTT
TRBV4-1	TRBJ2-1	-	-	CASSPLNGDNEQFF	TGCGCCAGCAGCCCCCTAAATGGAGACAATGAGCAGTTCTTC
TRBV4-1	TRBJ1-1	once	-	CASSQGPLNTEAFF	TGCGCCAGCAGCCAAGGTCCCTTAAACACTGAAGCTTTCTTT
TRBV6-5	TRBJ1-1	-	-	CASSTGLPLTEAFF	TGTGCCAGCAGCACGGGACTGCCCTTAACTGAAGCTTTCTTT
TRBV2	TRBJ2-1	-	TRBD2	CASRLAGGKQFF	TGTGCCAGCAGACTAGCGGGGGGGAAGCAGTTCTTC
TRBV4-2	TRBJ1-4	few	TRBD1	CASSQESLKFGQGLEKLFF	TGTGCCAGCAGCCAAGAAAGCTTAAAATTCGGACAGGGGCTAGAAAAACTGTTTTTT
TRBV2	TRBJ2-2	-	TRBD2	CASSEERGGLRELFF	TGTGCCAGCAGTGAGGAGCGGGGGGGCCTGAGGGAGCTGTTTTTT
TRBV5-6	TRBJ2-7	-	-	CASSLGRFYEQYF	TGTGCCAGCAGCTTGGGGAGATTCTACGAGCAGTACTTC
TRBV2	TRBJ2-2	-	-	CASSRVLGRELFF	TGTGCCAGCAGTCGGGTTCTAGGCCGGGAGCTGTTTTTT
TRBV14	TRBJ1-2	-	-	CASSQDVGDTYYGYTF	TGTGCCAGCAGCCAAGATGTGGGCGATACCTACTATGGCTACACCTTC
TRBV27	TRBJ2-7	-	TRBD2	CASSLTSGLAGNPLDEQYF	TGTGCCAGCAGTCTTACTTCAGGACTAGCGGGAAACCCTCTGGACGAGCAGTACTTC
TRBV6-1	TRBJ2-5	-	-	CASSEWGRETQYF	TGTGCCAGCAGTGAATGGGGGCGAGAGACCCAGTACTTC
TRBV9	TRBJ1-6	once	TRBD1	CASSVSGTGGEPLHF	TGTGCCAGCAGCGTAAGTGGGACAGGGGGCGAACCCCTCCACTTT
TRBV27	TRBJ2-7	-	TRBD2	CASSFGLAVSYEQYF	TGTGCCAGCAGTTTTGGGCTAGCGGTCTCCTACGAGCAGTACTTC
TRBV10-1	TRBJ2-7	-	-	CASSEQGLRVYEQYF	TGCGCCAGCAGCGAACAGGGATTACGAGTCTACGAGCAGTACTTC